This TCR beta chain was identified in a study of cytomegalovirus exposure and HLA in healthy donors. Every donor was a healthy person donating bone marrow. As concerns this clone: Its antigen is still unknown.

Use of 60 Vbeta and 13 Jbeta primers characterized the PCR. The table came from immunoSEQ multiplex PCR; TCRdb's copy has only in-frame clones and leaves some out. The table shows some 90,000 clones, with around 80% occurring only once. Study findings and constraints: Sequencing artifact likely explains a cluster of highly shared sequence variants.

The sample taken for sequencing was PBMCs. The TCR was taken from a man in his forties in good health and CMV-seronegative.

The CDR3 region is CASSPQPNRQGAYEQYF. CDR3 DNA sequence: TGCGCCAGCAGCCCCCAACCTAACAGGCAAGGAGCCTACGAGCAGTACTTC. The rearrangement links TRBV5-1 to TRBJ2-7; a possible D gene is TRBD1 (5 bases). V shed 4 bases and J shed 2 bases, with 22 bases lying between them. The CDR3 has 17 amino acids. Germline CDR1 reads SGHRS; CDR2 reads YFSETQ.